This T cell receptor (beta chain) was recorded in a study of T cell responses to AZD1222 COVID-19 vaccine (dated by TCRdb to the early 2020s). At the level of the whole study: AZD1222 recipients with second doses at about 4 weeks or about 12 weeks were pooled, because spike-specific TCR depth and breadth did not differ between schedules. TCR sequencing covered fewer than 250 trial participants: 200 to 220 given two doses of AZD1222 and about 26 given two doses of MenACWY control vaccine. Trial participants were enrolled into age subgroups of 18-55, 56-69 and 70-plus years, which contained approximately 150, 30 and 60 TCR-sequenced participants, respectively. Here is what the overall study found, with its caveats: Conclusions about previously exposed vaccinees are limited because only six or seven AZD1222 recipients were SARS-CoV-2 seropositive at baseline. Most participants were white British and females outnumbered males, and the authors suggested that clonal diversity may have been underestimated. Nearly half of unique spike-specific TCRs reportedly recognized epitopes outside regions mutated in the B.1.351 and B.1.1.7 variants. Spike-specific TCR breadth and depth rose significantly after two AZD1222 doses compared with day 0 and with MenACWY recipients. The 56-69-year group was small, and its depth increase did not reach significance, likely because of low power. Because no day 14 peak-response samples were available, the repertoires could be characterized only after the peak T cell response. The vaccine-associated CD4 TCRs covered the entire spike protein, and the dominant responses fell in regions 160-218 and 743-854.

Taken with the paper, the label for time point translates to: baseline before first vaccination. Vaccinee samples came from UK trials COV001 and COV002, including a single-blind randomized controlled phase 2/3 trial of AZD1222 (ChAdOx1 nCoV-19) in healthy adults. Trial participant PBMC samples were collected at day 0 and day 28 after the second dose for TCRbeta chain sequencing. Comments on this clone: Its cognate antigen has yet to be identified. Base-call qualities are not available, and no considerably larger clone is one nucleotide away.

The CDR3 regions of human TCRbeta chains were analyzed by immunosequencing. Processing in the source paper ran as follows. Repertoire TCRs were matched against a reference library of SARS-CoV-2-specific TCRs generated with the MIRA antigen-specificity platform. Breadth was defined as the fraction of unique TCRs that were SARS-CoV-2-associated, and depth was defined as the fraction of total T cells that were SARS-CoV-2-associated. Using the MIRA data, each spike-specific TCR was assigned both to the spike region to which the TCR was reactive and to a CD4 or CD8 class. Log10-transformed breadth and depth values were compared by one-way ANOVA with Sidak's multiple comparisons tests. Not all clones reach the TCRdb copy of this immuneACCESS table, which keeps in-frame sequences only. Checked studies attribute under half of the gap to unresolved V genes and leave the rest unexplained. That table gives V, J and clone size, and the DNA gave D and trimming. Recorded for this sample are around 100,000 clones; about nine tenths of them occurred a single time. The ten top clones hold approximately 1.7% of the sample.

A distance of 8 bases separates the germline ends of V and J, which lose 6 bases and 8 bases respectively. In the germline V gene, CDR1 corresponds to MDHEN and CDR2 to SYDVKM. The CDR3 goes from the cysteine to the phenylalanine over 11 residues. Only the CDR3 portion is preserved as DNA: 33 bases, with reading frame beginning at the first base. The sample was peripheral blood, taken on day 0 of AZD1222 vaccination. This TCR came from an adult in good health. The V gene is TRBV28 and the J gene is TRBJ2-1; no confident D gene assignment can be made. The nucleotide sequence is TGTGCCAGCAGCCTCAGCGATGAGCAGTTCTTC. Its protein reads: CASSLSDEQFF.